This entry describes one TCR beta chain. Its antigen is currently unknown. This specimen comes from a study of cytomegalovirus exposure and HLA in healthy donors. Study outcomes and limitations: Later on, a genetic analysis was performed. It linked a missense variant in DCLRE1C with V- and J-gene trimming of TCR beta.

J gave up 0 bases and V 6 bases, and 17 bases lay outside the gene matches. The CDR3 is 19 residues long. CDR1 and CDR2 from the germline V gene are MNHNS and SASEGT. The PCR ran on 60 Vbeta and 13 Jbeta primers. Profiling relied on immunoSEQ multiplex PCR, and the TCRdb table lists in-frame clones only, not all of them. The sample shows approximately 200,000 clones, roughly 85% of them seen only once. Sequencing used PBMCs. The chain carries TRBV6-1 and TRBJ1-1; 9 nucleotides align to TRBD1. The receptor comes from a woman aged 30 to 39 in good health and CMV-seropositive. The CDR3 nucleotides are TGTGCCAGCAGGGAACGGACAGGGGACTTCTCAGCGGTGAACACTGAAGCTTTCTTT. It is translated as CASRERTGDFSAVNTEAFF.